This passage covers 12 T cell receptor beta chains from one sample sequenced in a study of OX40 agonist ivuxolimab in advanced cancers. TCRdb keeps only in-frame clones here, not all; method: immunoSEQ multiplex PCR. The sample gives tens of thousands of clones, 91% of which show up once; roughly 4.1% is in the top ten. Here the sequenced sample was CD4+ or CD8+ T cells sorted from blood, taken in a trial of the OX40 agonist ivuxolimab. These receptors originate from an adult with an advanced solid tumor such as melanoma, head and neck, liver or kidney cancer.

V usage is TRBV7-3 and J usage is TRBJ2-7; D uncertain. V lost 4 bases, J lost 1 base, and 8 bases lay in between. CDR1 is SGHTA, CDR2 FQGTGA, per germline. The CDR3 is 13 amino acids. CDR3 sequence: CASSYGISYEQYF. CDR3 DNA sequence: TGTGCCAGCAGCTATGGGATATCCTACGAGCAGTACTTC. Combining the CDR3 with reference TRBV7-3 and TRBJ2-7 gives the whole variable domain GAGVSQTPSNKVTEKGKYVELRCDPISGHTALYWYRQSLGQGPEFLIYFQGTGAADDSGLPNDRFFAVRPEGSVSTLKIQRTERGDSAVYLCASSYGISYEQYFGPGTRLTVT.

V is TRBV7-9 and J is TRBJ2-5; D unresolved. The CDR3 is 10 amino acids. V lost 5 bases and J lost 2, with 0 bases in between. Per germline, CDR1 SEHNR and CDR2 FQNEAQ (reference sequence). The CDR3 reads CASSQETQYF. CDR3 sequence (DNA): TGTGCCAGCAGCCAAGAGACCCAGTACTTC.

CDR3 amino acids: CASSRIPGQKSSTEAFF. The DNA for the CDR3 is TGTGCCAGCAGTCGGATCCCGGGACAAAAGTCAAGTACTGAAGCTTTCTTT. The chain couples TRBV27 to TRBJ1-1, with D perhaps TRBD1 (6 bases). This CDR3 has 17 amino acids. V was clipped by 5 bases and J by 5 bases, with 24 bases between them. Germline-derived CDR1 and CDR2 are MNHEY and SMNVEV (reference sequence).

This sequence joins TRBV9 and TRBJ2-5, with 9 bases lining up with TRBD2. From germline, CDR1 is SGDLS and CDR2 YYNGEE. The CDR3 totals 18 residues. J lost 8 bases, V lost 1 base, and 18 bases had no gene match. CDR3 sequence: CASSVTAAHSGGDSTQYF. The DNA for the CDR3 is TGTGCCAGCAGCGTAACCGCAGCTCATAGCGGGGGTGATTCAACCCAGTACTTC.

The chain employs TRBV27 and TRBJ2-5, with D uncertain. This CDR3 region has 13 residues. Trimming took off 5 bases at V and 0 bases at J, with 7 bases between the two ends. Germline CDR1 reads MNHEY; CDR2 reads SMNVEV (reference sequence). CDR3 in DNA: TGTGCCAGCAGTCCGCAGTACCAAGAGACCCAGTACTTC. Amino acid sequence: CASSPQYQETQYF.

The sample holds one count of this clone. The chain recombines TRBV28 with TRBJ2-7, with TRBD1 matching over 8 bases. The CDR3 spans 13 residues. Trimming took 6 bases from V and 3 from J; bases not matched to a gene: 4. CDR1 and CDR2 from the germline V gene are MDHEN and SYDVKM. The CDR3 reads CASRGTGDYEQYF. The DNA for the CDR3 is TGTGCCAGCAGGGGGACAGGAGACTACGAGCAGTACTTC.

The CDR3 region has the DNA TGTGCCAGCAGCCCCCCCTCCGGGACTAGCGGGAAAAAGGAGACCCAGTACTTC. Protein: CASSPPSGTSGKKETQYF. This chain links TRBV7-9 with TRBJ2-5; 13 positions match TRBD2. J gave up 5 bases and V 5 bases, and 14 bases lay outside the gene matches. The CDR3 loop spans 18 amino acids. Looked up from germline, CDR1 is SEHNR and CDR2 is FQNEAQ (reference sequence).

This clone has only one observation. This sequence joins TRBV10-3 and TRBJ2-1, with D uncertain. Germline loops: CDR1 ENHRY, CDR2 SYGVKD. CDR3 size: 15 residues. Deletions cut 6 bases from V and 4 bases from J, with 16 bases between. CDR3 nucleotides: TGTGCCATCAGCGAACAGAGGATCTCTTACAATGAGCAGTTCTTC. Protein: CAISEQRISYNEQFF.

The chain is built from TRBV6-4 and TRBJ1-4, with a weak D call TRBD1 (5 bases). The CDR3 loop spans 13 amino acids. Germline loops: CDR1 MRHNA, CDR2 SNTAGT. V dropped 11 bases and J dropped 6 bases, with 16 bases sitting between them. The CDR3 is CAGTAGIYEKLFF. The CDR3 region has the DNA TGTGCCGGGACCGCAGGGATTTATGAAAAACTGTTTTTT.

The chain is built from TRBV6-5 and TRBJ1-5, with D unresolved. CDR3 length: 13 residues. V lost 2 bases, J lost 2 bases, and 4 bases lay in between. Germline V CDR1 and CDR2: MNHEY, SVGAGI. In DNA, the CDR3 is TGTGCCAGCAGTTACACGGGCAATCAGCCCCAGCATTTT. Residues: CASSYTGNQPQHF.

This clone was detected a few times. The chain uses TRBV11-2 and TRBJ2-7; D not certain. The germline CDR1 and CDR2 sequences are SGHAT and FQNNGV. V dropped 1 base and J dropped 3 bases, with 7 bases sitting between them. The length of the CDR3 is 13 residues. CDR3 loop: CASSLVFGYEQYV. The CDR3 DNA is TGTGCCAGCAGCTTAGTTTTCGGCTACGAGCAGTACGTC.

The chain has TRBV5-5 and TRBJ2-3, with 9 bases lining up with TRBD1. The germline V gene has CDR1 SGHKS and CDR2 YYEKEE (reference sequence). Trimming removed 4 bases from V and 2 bases from J; junction bases left unmatched: 5. CDR3 length equals 15 residues. CDR3 in DNA: TGTGCCAGCAGCACCGGACAGGGGATCACAGATACGCAGTATTTT. Translating it yields CASSTGQGITDTQYF.